The 21 T cell receptor beta chains reported below all come from one sample, sequenced in a study of Graves' ophthalmopathy and Graves' hyperthyroidism. Amplified material comprised TCR beta CDR3 regions derived from RNA transcripts. After a first-round RT-PCR with HTBI primers, a second-round multiplex PCR was run. MiXCR was run by TCRdb on the multiplex PCR reads, yielding one entry per CDR3 protein. The sample consists of over 500,000 distinct CDR3 sequences, roughly 20% of them appearing once. Sequencing was carried out using peripheral blood. These receptors were taken from a woman between 18 and 29 years old with stable Graves' hyperthyroidism. Some clones in this sample may be carry-over from other donors' samples.

This clonotype has more than one count but fewer than ten. This sequence joins TRBV27 and TRBJ2-7; 9 bases fit TRBD1. The CDR3 consists of 15 residues. V lost 2 bases, J lost 4 bases, and 6 bases stayed unmatched. Germline V gives CDR1 MNHEY, CDR2 SMNVEV (reference sequence). The CDR3 here is CASSLGDRVPYEQYF. In DNA, the CDR3 is TGTGCCAGCAGTTTAGGGGACAGGGTACCTTACGAGCAGTACTTC.

This clonotype was found many times. At one end the junction does not follow the germline gene, possibly because of a read error. The chain combines TRBV2 with TRBJ2-4, with 12 bases aligning to TRBD2. The length of the CDR3 is 17 residues. Germline V lookup: CDR1 SNHLY, CDR2 FYNNEI. The DNA for the CDR3 is TGTGCCAGCAGTCGTACCCTTCTAGCGGGGGGGAGACACATTAAGTACTTC. Its protein product is CASSRTLLAGGRHIKYF. The full variable domain, with the rest looked up from reference TRBV2 and TRBJ2-4, is EPEVTQTPSHQVTQMGQEVILRCVPISNHLYFYWYRQILGQKVEFLVSFYNNEISEKSEIFDDQFSVERPDGSNFTLKIRSTKLEDSAMYFCASSRTLLAGGRHIKYFGAGTRLSVL.

The chain employs TRBV6-1 and TRBJ1-2; weak D call: TRBD1 (6 bases). Trimming took off 6 bases at V and 4 bases at J, with 21 bases between the two ends. Looked up from germline, CDR1 is MNHNS and CDR2 is SASEGT. This CDR3 comprises 16 residues. CDR3 in amino acids: CASSGGGSGAGYGYTF. The CDR3, as DNA: TGTGCCAGCAGCGGGGGCGGTTCGGGGGCCGGCTATGGCTACACCTTC.

As for this clonotype: A much larger clone lies one base from this, so it may be a read error. The chain carries TRBV2 and TRBJ1-3, with no clear D. The ends were cut back, 5 bases at V and 1 base at J, with 18 bases in the middle. This CDR3 is built from 17 residues. The germline gives CDR1 SNHLY, CDR2 FYNNEI. DNA of the CDR3: TGTGCCAGCAGTTACCACAGCCAGGCGTTTTCTGGAAACACCATATATTTT. This translates into CASSYHSQAFSGNTIYF.

This clonotype was recorded many times. This sequence joins TRBV7-2 and TRBJ2-7, with 9 bases aligning to TRBD1. V shed 5 bases and J 4 bases; nucleotides not matched to a gene: 9. The CDR3 has 15 residues. Germline loops: CDR1 SGHTA, CDR2 FQGNSA. In DNA, the CDR3 is TGTGCCAGCAGCACCCCCGGGACAGGGTTATACGAGCAGTACTTC. Amino acid sequence: CASSTPGTGLYEQYF.

The chain recombines TRBV5-1 with TRBJ2-2; 10 bases match TRBD1. The CDR3 has 17 amino acids. Trimming took 0 bases from V and 4 from J; bases not matched to a gene: 6. Germline CDR1 is SGHRS and CDR2 is YFSETQ. The CDR3 nucleotides read TGCGCCAGCAGCTTGGCCATGGGGACAGGGGTCACCGGGGAGCTGTTTTTT. It encodes CASSLAMGTGVTGELFF.

The chain links TRBV30 to TRBJ1-5, with TRBD1 matching over 10 bases. V trimming: 5 bases; J trimming: 7 bases; junction bases outside the gene matches: 5. The CDR3 loop spans 13 amino acids. Germline V gives CDR1 GTSNPN, CDR2 SVGIG (reference sequence). CDR3 coding DNA: TGTGCCTGGGGACAGGGGGGAGGGCAGCCCCAGCATTTT. Translating it yields CAWGQGGGQPQHF.

This clonotype was found many times. The rearrangement links TRBV20-1 to TRBJ1-6, with 12 bases identical to TRBD1. The length of the CDR3 is 18 residues. V lost 1 base, J lost 7 bases, and 11 bases stayed unmatched. Per germline, CDR1 DFQATT and CDR2 SNEGSKA (reference sequence). The CDR3 DNA sequence: TGCAGTGCTAGAGGGGGGACAGGGGGCGGTTCGTGGAATTCACCCCTCCACTTT. Translation gives CSARGGTGGGSWNSPLHF.

The rearrangement joins TRBV20-1 to TRBJ1-1; the D is unclear. The ends were cut back, 6 bases at V and 2 bases at J, with 10 bases in the middle. The germline V gene encodes CDR1 DFQATT and CDR2 SNEGSKA (reference sequence). The length of the CDR3 is 12 residues. CDR3 bases: TGCAGTGCGGTAGAACAAAACACTGAAGCTTTCTTT. The encoded protein is CSAVEQNTEAFF.

This clonotype occurred many times. The V call is TRBV4-2, the J call TRBJ2-5, with TRBD1 identical over 10 bases. Germline trimming cut 1 base from V and 5 bases from J; bases unmatched to any gene: 10. Germline CDR1 is LGHNA and CDR2 is YNFKEQ. This CDR3 has 17 residues. CDR3 sequence reads: CASSQGEQDRGLETQYF. CDR3 bases: TGTGCCAGCAGCCAAGGAGAACAAGACAGGGGGCTTGAGACCCAGTACTTC.

This clonotype was recorded a few times. The rearrangement uses TRBV12-3 or TRBV12-4 and TRBJ2-7; 7 bases are a match to TRBD1. The CDR3 is 15 amino acids. The junction had 14 bases not matched to a gene; V was cut back by 5 bases and J by 7 bases. CDR3 DNA sequence: TGTGCCAGCAGTCGGGGACAGCAAGGGATAGAAGAGCAGTACTTC. It yields the protein CASSRGQQGIEEQYF.

This clonotype was found many times. The chain is built from TRBV27 and TRBJ1-1; maybe TRBD1 (6 bases). The V and J ends lost 2 bases and 3 bases respectively, with 10 bases between them. CDR3 length: 14 residues. Germline V gene lookup returns CDR1 MNHEY and CDR2 SMNVEV (reference sequence). The CDR3 spells CASSLTGFDTEAFF. The CDR3 DNA is TGTGCCAGCAGTTTAACAGGGTTTGACACTGAAGCTTTCTTT.

This clonotype showed up many times. J is TRBJ1-1 and V is TRBV28; D is perhaps TRBD1 (6 bases). Trimming removed 0 bases at V and 6 bases at J, with 14 bases between. This CDR3 has 15 residues. Germline V CDR1 and CDR2: MDHEN, SYDVKM. The CDR3 loop reads CASSLWGAGRSEAFF. The CDR3 nucleotides are TGTGCCAGCAGTTTATGGGGGGCGGGTCGGTCTGAAGCTTTCTTT.

This clonotype has at least ten counts. This chain links TRBV29-1 with TRBJ2-7; a weak D match, TRBD2 (6 bases). The CDR3 extends over 15 amino acids. From germline, CDR1 is SQVTM and CDR2 ANQGSEA. Deletions cut 1 base from V and 7 bases from J, with 20 bases between. DNA for the CDR3: TGCAGCGTTGAAGCCGCGGGATTTGCCTTGGGAGAGCAGTACTTC. The encoded protein is CSVEAAGFALGEQYF.

This clonotype appeared many times. This rearrangement joins TRBV6-5 to TRBJ2-2; TRBD1 is a possible D gene (5 bases). V lost 0 bases and J 3 bases, leaving 14 bases between the germline ends. The germline V gene has CDR1 MNHEY and CDR2 SVGAGI. There are 17 residues in the CDR3. DNA for the CDR3: TGTGCCAGCAGTTACTCAGGGGTTGGACATGACACCGGGGAGCTGTTTTTT. Its protein is CASSYSGVGHDTGELFF.

This clonotype occurred many times. V gene TRBV4-2 combines with J gene TRBJ1-2; D unclear. Germline V CDR1 and CDR2: LGHNA, YNFKEQ. Trimming removed 2 bases at V and 7 bases at J, with 11 bases between. The CDR3 length is 13 residues. CDR3 amino acids: CASSQSLGSGYTF. CDR3 bases: TGTGCCAGCAGCCAAAGCTTAGGGTCTGGCTACACCTTC.

In its sample, this clonotype was seen many times. The chain employs TRBV6-5 and TRBJ2-2; no clear D. The CDR3 runs to 14 residues. V lost 9 bases and J lost 5, with 16 bases in between. Germline CDR1 MNHEY, CDR2 SVGAGI. CDR3 DNA: TGTGCCAGTGCTTCGGGTCAGAGGACCGGGGAGCTGTTTTTT. As protein: CASASGQRTGELFF.

This rearrangement joins TRBV24-1 to TRBJ2-2; maybe TRBD2 (5 bases). Germline V lookup: CDR1 KGHDR, CDR2 SFDVKD. The CDR3 runs to 13 residues. Trimming removed 7 bases from V and 10 bases from J, with 15 bases in between. The CDR3 nucleotides are TGTGCCACCAGACTCGGGGAGCCCGCGGAGCTGTTTTTT. As protein: CATRLGEPAELFF.

The chain links TRBV7-2 to TRBJ2-5; no firm D call. The CDR3 is 14 residues long. Trimming removed 0 bases from V and 5 bases from J, with 10 bases in between. The germline V gene has CDR1 SGHTA and CDR2 FQGNSA. CDR3 DNA sequence: TGTGCCAGCAGCTTAGCGACGGCTCTTGAGACCCAGTACTTC. As protein: CASSLATALETQYF.

The table lists this clonotype with many counts. V usage is TRBV6-5 and J usage is TRBJ2-7; D is unresolved. This CDR3 comprises 15 residues. The V gene's germline CDR1 is MNHEY and CDR2 SVGAGI. V gave up 4 bases and J gave up 4 bases, with 17 bases separating them. CDR3 protein: CASSSPPKGRYEQYF. The CDR3, as DNA: TGTGCCAGCAGTTCCCCCCCCAAGGGAAGGTACGAGCAGTACTTC.

Judged by abundance, this clonotype is medium-sized (0.01 to 0.1%). This chain uses TRBV6-5 with TRBJ1-1; D is ambiguous. The CDR3 has 13 amino acids. The germline CDR1 and CDR2 sequences are MNHEY and SVGAGI. Trimming took off 10 bases at V and 1 base at J, with 13 bases between the two ends. The CDR3 protein is CATRLDGNTEAFF. The CDR3, as DNA: TGTGCCACCCGACTCGATGGGAACACTGAAGCTTTCTTT.